These T cell receptor beta chains were read from a single sample in a study of cytomegalovirus exposure and HLA in healthy donors. Method: immunoSEQ multiplex PCR; TCRdb's copy keeps in-frame clones and lacks some. This sample carries around 170,000 clones, around 85% of them seen once, and the ten largest clones take less than 4.5%. What was sequenced was PBMCs. The receptors stem from a man aged 50 or older in good health and CMV-seronegative. CDR3s include the opening cysteine and the closing phenylalanine or tryptophan. The D gene is left open where the match is weak. Size values are once, few and many counts, or a class for expanded clones, and some rows have none.

.,TRBJ2-5,.,TRBV11-3,TGTGCCAGCAGCCCGGGGGGCCTGCAAGAGACCCAGTACTTC,CASSPGGLQETQYF
TRBD2,TRBJ2-7,.,TRBV4-1,TGCGCCAGCAGCCGCGGGCTTGCAGCGGGGGGGTTCTACGAGCAGTACTTC,CASSRGLAAGGFYEQYF
TRBD1,TRBJ1-1,.,TRBV4-1,TGCGCCAGCAGCCAGGAGGGGACAGGGGGGAAAAAGACTGAAGCTTTCTTT,CASSQEGTGGKKTEAFF
.,TRBJ2-3,once,TRBV10-3,TGTGCCATCAGTCGGGGGGCAGTTACAGATACGCAGTATTTT,CAISRGAVTDTQYF
TRBD1,TRBJ2-7,.,TRBV11-2,TGTGCCAGCAGCCCGGGACAGGGTATCCCCTACGAGCAGTACTTC,CASSPGQGIPYEQYF
.,TRBJ2-5,.,TRBV25-1,TGTGCCAGCAGGGTCAACGAGTACCAAGAGACCCAGTACTTC,CASRVNEYQETQYF
.,TRBJ2-2,.,TRBV7-2,TGTGCCAGCAGCTCCTACACCGGGGAGCTGTTTTTT,CASSSYTGELFF
TRBD1,TRBJ2-7,.,TRBV20-1,TGCAGTGCTGGACAGGGGTACGAGCAGTACTTC,CSAGQGYEQYF
TRBD1,TRBJ1-4,once,TRBV5-1,TGCGCCAGCAGCTTGGTCAGGGGGCGCGGTGAAAAACTGTTTTTT,CASSLVRGRGEKLFF
TRBD2,TRBJ2-3,.,TRBV4-2,TGTGCCAGCAGTCCCGCGGTAGCGGGGGGAGATACGCAGTATTTT,CASSPAVAGGDTQYF
TRBD2,TRBJ2-5,.,TRBV29-1,TGCAGCGTTGCCGCTAGCGGGGTACAAGAGACCCAGTACTTC,CSVAASGVQETQYF
.,TRBJ2-7,.,TRBV7-8,TGTGCCAGCAGCTTAGGTAGTTGGGAGCAGTACTTC,CASSLGSWEQYF
.,TRBJ2-2,few,TRBV19,TGTGCCAGTAGAAGCGTCGGGGACACCGGGGAGCTGTTTTTT,CASRSVGDTGELFF
.,TRBJ2-5,.,TRBV11-2,TGTGCCAGCAGCTTAGGAAAGAGTGGCCAGTACTTC,CASSLGKSGQYF
.,TRBJ1-1,.,TRBV4-3,TGCGCCAGCAGCCAGAAGGTTGTCGGAGTTGAAGCTTTCTTT,CASSQKVVGVEAFF
.,TRBJ2-5,.,TRBV7-9,TGTGCCAGCAGCTTAGCCGAGCCTCTCTCCCAGTACTTC,CASSLAEPLSQYF
.,TRBJ1-5,.,TRBV4-1,TGCGCCAGCAGCCAAGAAGGTTCCGAGAGGCGATGGCATCAGCCCCAGCATTTT,CASSQEGSERRWHQPQHF
TRBD2,TRBJ2-7,few,TRBV11-3,TGTGCCAGCAGCGATCGGGAGCGGGGGTCCTACGAGCAGTACTTC,CASSDRERGSYEQYF
.,TRBJ2-7,few,TRBV5-4,TGTGCCAGCAGCTCTGCCGGGACAAGCGTCTACGAGCAGTACTTC,CASSSAGTSVYEQYF
TRBD1,TRBJ1-4,.,TRBV2,TGTGCCAGCAGTGGGCAGGGGGCCGGCCATGAAAAACTGTTTTTT,CASSGQGAGHEKLFF
TRBD1,TRBJ2-5,.,TRBV19,TGTGCCAGTAGACTCCGGGACAGGGTAGAGACCCAGTACTTC,CASRLRDRVETQYF
TRBD2,TRBJ2-3,.,TRBV7-2,TGTGCCAGCAGTCATGCGGGGGGCCCCAAAACGCAGTATTTT,CASSHAGGPKTQYF
.,TRBJ1-4,few,TRBV15,TGTGCCACCAGCCGGTGGTCAGGGGCAAATGAAAAACTGTTTTTT,CATSRWSGANEKLFF
TRBD1,TRBJ1-1,.,TRBV10-2,TGCGCCAGCAGTGAATCGTCCAGGGGGATCGTAGGGACTGAAGCTTTCTTT,CASSESSRGIVGTEAFF
.,TRBJ1-2,.,TRBV4-1,TGCGCCAGCAGCCTTGATGTAACAGGGAACTATGGCTACACCTTC,CASSLDVTGNYGYTF
.,TRBJ1-2,.,TRBV11-2,TGTGCCAGCAGCCCCGACGAGGGTTTACATGGCTACACCTTC,CASSPDEGLHGYTF
TRBD2,TRBJ2-7,.,TRBV13,TGTGCCAGCAGCTGGACTAGCGGGGGGTTATCCTACGAGCAGTACTTC,CASSWTSGGLSYEQYF
.,TRBJ1-6,.,TRBV30,TGTGCCTGGAGTGTGCAGGGTAGGTCACCCCTCCACTTT,CAWSVQGRSPLHF
.,TRBJ1-2,.,TRBV5-1,TGCGCCAGCAGCGCCGACGGGGACTATGGCTACACCTTC,CASSADGDYGYTF